These 22 T cell receptor beta chains were all obtained from the same sample, sequenced in a study of identical twins. Each CDR3 protein gets one entry after TCRdb re-called the 5' RACE reads with MiXCR. The sample has 500,000 to 650,000 distinct CDR3 sequences, roughly 7.1% seen once; the top ten hold 1.5% to 2%. This sample was shared with a second study, whose subject was yellow fever vaccine responses in identical twins.

The sample comprised PBMCs. Receptors originate from a woman aged 18-30 years in good health.

This clonotype was observed a few times. V gene TRBV7-9 combines with J gene TRBJ1-2; D remains ambiguous. V shed 1 base and J shed 4 bases, with 10 bases lying between them. There are 14 residues in the CDR3. Germline V gene data show CDR1 as SEHNR and CDR2 as FQNEAQ (reference sequence). The CDR3 sequence: CASSLGMATYGYTF. The CDR3 DNA reads TGTGCCAGCAGCTTAGGCATGGCAACCTATGGCTACACCTTC.

This clonotype occurred a few times. The gene calls are TRBV9 and TRBJ1-2; TRBD1 aligns across 8 bases. Germline assignment: CDR1 SGDLS and CDR2 YYNGEE. This CDR3 region has 15 residues. V shed 3 bases and J 4 bases; nucleotides not matched to a gene: 8. The CDR3 DNA reads TGTGCCAGCAGCGGCCCCGACAGGGGAATCTATGGCTACACCTTC. Its translation is CASSGPDRGIYGYTF.

This clonotype has at least ten counts. V usage is TRBV14 and J usage is TRBJ1-1; TRBD1 might be the D (6 bases). The CDR3 consists of 14 residues. Germline V gives CDR1 SGHDN, CDR2 FVKESK. The V end was cut by 2 bases, the J end by 10 bases, with 17 bases between. CDR3 nucleotide sequence: TGTGCCAGCAGCCAATATCAGGGGAGTCTGGGAGCTTTCTTT. Translated: CASSQYQGSLGAFF.

The chain carries TRBV4-2 and TRBJ1-1, with D hard to call. Germline CDR1 and CDR2: LGHNA and YNFKEQ. The CDR3 extends over 16 amino acids. With 4 bases removed from V and 1 base from J, the gap between germline ends came to 16 bases. The CDR3 protein is CASSPDPYDQNTEAFF. DNA for the CDR3: TGTGCCAGCAGCCCGGACCCTTATGACCAGAACACTGAAGCTTTCTTT.

This clonotype was counted a few times. This chain joins TRBV7-9 and TRBJ2-1; 11 bases agree with TRBD1. The V and J ends lost 6 bases and 5 bases, in that order; junction bases with no gene match: 6. The CDR3 length is 15 residues. Germline-derived CDR1 and CDR2 are SEHNR and FQNEAQ (reference sequence). For the CDR3, the DNA is TGTGCCAGCAGACAGGGACAGGGGGGTAACAATGAGCAGTTCTTC. This codes for CASRQGQGGNNEQFF.

Only a few counts were recorded for this clonotype. The rearrangement links TRBV3-1 to TRBJ2-1; D gene unclear. The ends were cut back, 1 base at V and 10 bases at J, with 8 bases in the middle. The length of the CDR3 is 12 residues. Germline V gene sequence: CDR1 LGHDT, CDR2 YNNKEL (reference sequence). CDR3 nucleotides: TGTGCCAGCAGCCAAGTGGACCTCGAGCAGTTCTTC. Its translation: CASSQVDLEQFF.

Concerning this clonotype itself: Since a much larger clone is just one base distant, this may be a read error. CDR3 DNA sequence: TGTGCCAGCAGTTTCCTGGCGAAGCCCTACGAGCAGTACTTC. Amino acids: CASSFLAKPYEQYF. The chain links TRBV2 to TRBJ2-7; D is unclear. Trimming pared 5 bases from V and 2 bases from J, leaving 13 bases between. CDR3 size: 14 residues. The germline V gene encodes CDR1 SNHLY and CDR2 FYNNEI.

A word on this clonotype: A read error likely explains this, since a far larger clone differs by one base. This is likely a read error, given that the CDR3 carries no conserved phenylalanine or tryptophan at its end. The rearrangement joins TRBV28 to TRBJ2-1, with TRBD1 matching 7 bases. Trimming cost V 5 bases and J 7 bases; bases outside gene matches: 2. Looked up from germline, CDR1 is MDHEN and CDR2 is SYDVKM. The CDR3 runs to 12 residues. CDR3 sequence: CASSLRGNEQFL. In DNA, the CDR3 is TGTGCCAGCAGTCTCAGGGGGAATGAGCAGTTCCTC.

This clonotype was detected a few times. The chain couples TRBV21-1 to TRBJ1-5; whether TRBD1, the table's D call, matches the DNA was not checked. TRBV21-1 has pseudogene status. The CDR3 extends over 13 amino acids. Written as DNA, the CDR3 is TGTGCCACGGACAGGAAGAGCAATCAGCCCCAGCATTTT. Translated, it gives CATDRKSNQPQHF.

This clonotype was seen only a few times. The chain combines TRBV12-3 or TRBV12-4 with TRBJ2-5; 10 nucleotides match TRBD1. V lost 1 base and J lost 4; bases outside the gene matches: 3. CDR3 length: 15 residues. The CDR3 region is CASSLVRTGGETQYF. The CDR3 bases are TGTGCCAGCAGTTTAGTGAGGACAGGGGGAGAGACCCAGTACTTC.

Many counts were recorded for this clonotype. This chain uses TRBV5-1 with TRBJ2-5; D gene uncertain. The CDR3 has 14 residues. The germline V and J ends were trimmed by 7 bases and 0 bases, with 13 bases remaining between them. Germline values: CDR1 SGHRS, CDR2 YFSETQ. The CDR3 loop is CASSLRHNQETQYF. CDR3 nucleotides: TGCGCCAGCTCACTCCGACATAACCAAGAGACCCAGTACTTC.

Ten or more counts support this clonotype. V and J are TRBV12-3 or TRBV12-4 and TRBJ1-5; D is possibly TRBD1 (5 bases). The CDR3 is 14 amino acids. V was shortened by 5 bases and J by 3 bases, with 11 bases between the two germline ends. Here the CDR3 DNA reads TGTGCCAGCAGTCCCGGGACTCTCAATCAGCCCCAGCATTTT. It translates to CASSPGTLNQPQHF.

This clonotype was found a few times. The chain recombines TRBV7-9 with TRBJ2-2, with D possibly being TRBD1 (5 bases). Germline V gene lookup returns CDR1 SEHNR and CDR2 FQNEAQ (reference sequence). The CDR3 has 13 residues. V was clipped by 5 bases and J by 6 bases, with 10 bases between them. The CDR3 sequence is CASSMQGAGELFF. The CDR3, as DNA: TGTGCCAGCAGCATGCAGGGTGCCGGGGAGCTGTTTTTT.

This clonotype has a count of ten or more. This rearrangement joins TRBV20-1 to TRBJ2-7; the D gene is possibly TRBD2 (5 bases). Trimming pared 3 bases from V and 7 bases from J, leaving 13 bases between. Germline-derived CDR1 and CDR2 are DFQATT and SNEGSKA (reference sequence). The length of the CDR3 is 12 residues. The CDR3 DNA sequence: TGCAGTGCTAGGGACTCCGTTGGGGAGCAGTACTTC. It translates to CSARDSVGEQYF.

CDR3 sequence reads: CASSLDGTSGKEETQYF. CDR3 nucleotides: TGTGCCAGCAGCTTAGATGGCACTAGCGGGAAAGAAGAGACCCAGTACTTC. The J gene is TRBJ2-5, the V gene TRBV11-3; 10 nucleotides line up with TRBD2. The J segment lost 3 bases and the V segment lost 0 bases, leaving 7 bases of the junction unmatched. Germline CDR1 reads SGHNT; CDR2 reads YENEEA. The CDR3 runs to 17 residues.

Many counts were recorded for this clonotype. CDR3 nucleotides: TGTGCCAGCAGTGAAGAGGAGACCCAGTACTTC. Its translation is CASSEEETQYF. This rearrangement joins TRBV2 to TRBJ2-5; no clear D gene. V was cut by 1 base and J by 5 bases, with 2 bases left in between. Germline-derived CDR1 and CDR2 are SNHLY and FYNNEI. CDR3 length: 11 residues.

A few counts support this clonotype. The V call is TRBV6-1, the J call TRBJ1-6, with a possible D match to TRBD1 (5 bases). Germline CDR1 is MNHNS and CDR2 is SASEGT. Trimming stripped 9 bases from V and 1 base from J, with 13 bases between. The CDR3 extends over 15 amino acids. CDR3 sequence: CASLRDRSYNSPLHF. In nucleotides, the CDR3 is TGTGCCAGTCTTAGGGACCGATCCTATAATTCACCCCTCCACTTT.

This clonotype has more than one count but fewer than ten. The rearrangement links TRBV20-1 to TRBJ1-2; D not resolved. The V end was cut by 2 bases, the J end by 8 bases, with 12 bases between. There are 12 residues in the CDR3. Per germline, CDR1 DFQATT and CDR2 SNEGSKA (reference sequence). CDR3 nucleotide sequence: TGCAGTGCTAGATCGACCCTGACAGGCTACACCTTC. Amino acids: CSARSTLTGYTF.

In its sample, this clonotype was seen many times. The J gene is TRBJ2-3, the V gene TRBV15, with D unclear. The ends were cut back, 0 bases at V and 5 bases at J, with 18 bases in the middle. Germline loops: CDR1 LNHNV, CDR2 YYDKDF (reference sequence). The CDR3 spans 17 residues. CDR3 residues: CATSRDVGSASVDTQYF. The CDR3 DNA sequence: TGTGCCACCAGCAGAGATGTGGGGTCAGCTTCTGTAGATACGCAGTATTTT.

This clonotype occurred a few times. CDR3 protein: CASSDRAGGETQYF. The CDR3, as DNA: TGTGCCAGCAGTGACAGGGCAGGGGGAGAGACCCAGTACTTC. The genes are TRBV12-3 or TRBV12-4 and TRBJ2-5; 7 nucleotides match TRBD1. This CDR3 has 14 residues. V dropped 5 bases and J dropped 4; count of bases not matched to a gene: 7.

Many counts were recorded for this clonotype. The chain carries TRBV6-5 and TRBJ2-3; D possibly corresponds to TRBD1 (6 bases). The length of the CDR3 is 18 residues. Trimming took off 3 bases at V and 5 bases at J, with 24 bases between the two ends. Germline V CDR1 and CDR2: MNHEY, SVGAGI. CDR3 nucleotides: TGTGCCAGCAGTTATTACCCCCTAGGGGTTCAGACAGGAGATACGCAGTATTTT. Translated, it gives CASSYYPLGVQTGDTQYF.

This clonotype has more than one count but fewer than ten. The rearrangement joins TRBV7-9 to TRBJ2-7, with TRBD1 identical over 9 bases. Germline CDR1 SEHNR, CDR2 FQNEAQ (reference sequence). The CDR3 loop spans 15 amino acids. J gave up 2 bases and V 5 bases, and 7 bases lay outside the gene matches. The CDR3 coding sequence is TGTGCCAGCAGCGCAGAAGACAGGGGGACCTACGAGCAGTACTTC. This translates into CASSAEDRGTYEQYF.